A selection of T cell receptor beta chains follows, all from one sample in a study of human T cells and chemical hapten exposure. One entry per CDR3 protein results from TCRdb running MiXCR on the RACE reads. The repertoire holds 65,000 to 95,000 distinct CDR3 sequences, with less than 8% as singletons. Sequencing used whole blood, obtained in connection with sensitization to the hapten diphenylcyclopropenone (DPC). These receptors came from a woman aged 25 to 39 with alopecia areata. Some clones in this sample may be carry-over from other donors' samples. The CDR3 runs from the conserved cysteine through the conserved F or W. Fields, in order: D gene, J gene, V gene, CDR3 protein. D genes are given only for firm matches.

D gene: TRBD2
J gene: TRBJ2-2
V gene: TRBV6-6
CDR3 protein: CASTIAGGNTGELFF

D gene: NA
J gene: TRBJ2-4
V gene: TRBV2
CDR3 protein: CASSERGQIKVRAKNIQYF

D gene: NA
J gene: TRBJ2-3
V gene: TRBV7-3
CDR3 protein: CASSLTVGDTGGSQYF

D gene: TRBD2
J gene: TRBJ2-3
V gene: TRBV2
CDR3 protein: CASKHGGSRVSTDTQYF

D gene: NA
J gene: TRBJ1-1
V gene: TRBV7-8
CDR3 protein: CASSLGPGRDTEAFF

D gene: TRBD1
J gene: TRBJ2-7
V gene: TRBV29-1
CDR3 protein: CSANLVDRGNEQYF

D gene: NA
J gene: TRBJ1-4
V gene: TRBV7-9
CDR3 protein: CASSLVRQAFATNEKLFF

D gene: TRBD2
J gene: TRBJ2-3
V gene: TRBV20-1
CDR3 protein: CSARDLVSGTYTDTQYF

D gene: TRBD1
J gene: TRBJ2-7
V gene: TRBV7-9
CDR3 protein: CASSSWTGSSYEQYF

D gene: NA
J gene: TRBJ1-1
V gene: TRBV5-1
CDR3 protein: CASSFGNINTEAFF

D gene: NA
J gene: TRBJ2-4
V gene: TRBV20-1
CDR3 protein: CSASSPGIQYF

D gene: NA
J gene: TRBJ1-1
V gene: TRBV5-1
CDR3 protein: CASSLAEGVAFF

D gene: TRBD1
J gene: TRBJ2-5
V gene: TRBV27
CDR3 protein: CASSSTGAGQETQYF

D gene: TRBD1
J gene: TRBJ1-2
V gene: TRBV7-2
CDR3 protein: CASSSTGDYGYTF

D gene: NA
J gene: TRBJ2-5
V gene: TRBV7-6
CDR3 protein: CASSLPLQETQYF

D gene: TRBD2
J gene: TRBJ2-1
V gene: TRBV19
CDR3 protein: CASSGTSFAEQFF

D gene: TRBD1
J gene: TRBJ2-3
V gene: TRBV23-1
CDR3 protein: CASSRPDRAAQYF

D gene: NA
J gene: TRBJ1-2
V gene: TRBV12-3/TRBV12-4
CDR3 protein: CASSGMDDYGYTF

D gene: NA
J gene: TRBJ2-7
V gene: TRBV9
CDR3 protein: CASSPHAGSYEQYF

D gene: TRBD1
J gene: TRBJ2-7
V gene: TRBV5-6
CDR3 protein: CASSLGQGVYEQYF

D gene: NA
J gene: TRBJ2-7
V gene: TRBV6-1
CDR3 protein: CASTWTASYEQYF

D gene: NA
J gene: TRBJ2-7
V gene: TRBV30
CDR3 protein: CAWSSNYEQYF

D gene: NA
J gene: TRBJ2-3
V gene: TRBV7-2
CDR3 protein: CASSLGVVSYTDTQYF